The clone carrying this T cell receptor beta chain was seen ten or more times. The V and J ends lost 8 bases and 0 bases respectively, with 8 bases between them. Looked up from germline, CDR1 is MNHEY and CDR2 is SVGEGT. CDR3 length: 12 amino acids. Among the exclusions were patients with other autoimmune diseases, uncontrolled infections, pregnancy or lactation. This record belongs to a study of Graves' ophthalmopathy and Graves' hyperthyroidism. As the template, RNA transcripts were used to amplify TCR beta CDR3 regions. Investigators did first-round RT-PCR with HTBI primers, then second-round multiplex PCR. TCRdb re-analysed the multiplex PCR reads in MiXCR, keeping a single row per CDR3 protein. The sample lists about 200,000 distinct CDR3 sequences; around 28% were seen once.

The chain has TRBV6-2 or TRBV6-3 and TRBJ2-7; no clear D. Material for sequencing was peripheral blood. The clonotype comes from a man over 45 with Graves' ophthalmopathy. Here the CDR3 reads CASSPNSYEQYF. The CDR3 DNA sequence: TGTGCCAGCTCTCCTAACTCCTACGAGCAGTACTTC.